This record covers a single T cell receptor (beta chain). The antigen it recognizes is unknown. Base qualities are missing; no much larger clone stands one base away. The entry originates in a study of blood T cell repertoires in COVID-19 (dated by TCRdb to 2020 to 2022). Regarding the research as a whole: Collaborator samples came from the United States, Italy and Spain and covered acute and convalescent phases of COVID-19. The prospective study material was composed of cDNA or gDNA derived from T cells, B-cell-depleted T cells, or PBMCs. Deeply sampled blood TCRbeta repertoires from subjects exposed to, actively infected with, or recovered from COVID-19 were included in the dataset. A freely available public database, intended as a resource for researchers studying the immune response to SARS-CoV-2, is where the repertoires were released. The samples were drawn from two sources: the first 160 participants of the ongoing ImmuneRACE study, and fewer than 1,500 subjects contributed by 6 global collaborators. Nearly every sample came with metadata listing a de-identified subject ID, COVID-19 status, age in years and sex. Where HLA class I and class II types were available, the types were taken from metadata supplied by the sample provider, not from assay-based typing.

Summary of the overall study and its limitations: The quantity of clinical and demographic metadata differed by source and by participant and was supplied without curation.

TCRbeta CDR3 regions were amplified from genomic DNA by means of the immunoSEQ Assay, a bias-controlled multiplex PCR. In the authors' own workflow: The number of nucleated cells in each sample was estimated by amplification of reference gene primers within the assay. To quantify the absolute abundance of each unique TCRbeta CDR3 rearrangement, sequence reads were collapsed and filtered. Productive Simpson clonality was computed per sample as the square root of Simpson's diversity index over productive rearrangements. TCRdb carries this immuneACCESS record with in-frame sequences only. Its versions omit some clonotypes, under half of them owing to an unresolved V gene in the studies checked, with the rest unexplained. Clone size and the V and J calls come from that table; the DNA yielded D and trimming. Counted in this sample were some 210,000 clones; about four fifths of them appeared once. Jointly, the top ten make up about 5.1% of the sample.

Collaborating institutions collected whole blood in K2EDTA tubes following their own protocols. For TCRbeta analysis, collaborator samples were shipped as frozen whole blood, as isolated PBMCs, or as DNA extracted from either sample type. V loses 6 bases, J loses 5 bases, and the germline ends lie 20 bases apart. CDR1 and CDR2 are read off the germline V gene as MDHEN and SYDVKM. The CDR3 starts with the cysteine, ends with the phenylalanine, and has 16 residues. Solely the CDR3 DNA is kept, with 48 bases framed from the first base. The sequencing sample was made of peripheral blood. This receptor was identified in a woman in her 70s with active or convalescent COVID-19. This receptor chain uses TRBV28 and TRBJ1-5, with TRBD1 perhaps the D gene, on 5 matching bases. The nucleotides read TGTGCCAGCAGCGGGTCGCAGGGTGGATTCTATCAGCCCCAGCATTTT. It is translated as CASSGSQGGFYQPQHF.